This T cell receptor beta chain was found in a study of cytomegalovirus exposure and HLA in healthy donors. Study-level findings and limits: Most of the TCR beta V segments (in an earlier analysis) were productive either about 87% or about 30% of the time. A list of roughly 180 TCR beta chains associated with cytomegalovirus was given. Presence/absence analysis assumed near-uniform sequencing depth across donors.

Primers for the PCR totalled 60 Vbeta and 13 Jbeta. Data came from immunoSEQ multiplex PCR; TCRdb stores just in-frame clones and leaves some out. Among more than 100,000 clones, around four fifths were seen once, and the ten largest hold 4.1%. This clone was picked up one time. What it binds is unknown. Trimming left V 6 bases short and J 11 bases short, with 17 bases between. CDR3 length: 12 residues. Germline CDR1 and CDR2: MDHEN and SYDVKM. The sample taken for sequencing was PBMCs. This receptor was identified in a woman in her 40s in good health and CMV-seronegative. V is TRBV28 and J is TRBJ2-7; the D gene is possibly TRBD2 (7 bases). CDR3 DNA sequence: TGTGCCAGCAGGGAGGGGGGGAGGGAGAAGTACTTC. Its protein is CASREGGREKYF.